This TCR beta chain is drawn from a study of OX40 agonist ivuxolimab in advanced cancers. Study summary: At 0.01 to 10 mg/kg, ivuxolimab was administered intravenously to patients every 2 weeks. Patients enrolled in dose escalation were diagnosed with hepatocellular carcinoma, melanoma, renal cell or head and neck cancer. Partial responses were achieved by three patients: one hepatocellular carcinoma, two cutaneous melanoma.

Sequencing used immunoSEQ multiplex PCR; TCRdb keeps in-frame clones, though not all of them. The sample contains about 13,000 clones, 82% of which appear only once. The receptor was isolated from an adult with an advanced solid tumor such as melanoma, head and neck, liver or kidney cancer. The starting material was CD4+ or CD8+ T cells sorted from blood, obtained in a trial of the OX40 agonist ivuxolimab.

CDR3 DNA sequence: TGTGCCAACTACCGGGACAGGGGACACGAGCAGTACTTC. Amino acids: CANYRDRGHEQYF. The chain couples TRBV27 to TRBJ2-7; 10 bases fit TRBD1. Trimming took 10 bases from V and 5 from J; bases not matched to a gene: 8. Germline CDR1 is MNHEY and CDR2 is SMNVEV (reference sequence). The CDR3 totals 13 residues.